These T cell receptor beta chains were read from a single sample in a study of blood T cells in healthy people across ages. TCRdb redid the calling of the 5' RACE reads with MiXCR, one entry per CDR3 protein. The profile shows over 950,000 distinct CDR3 sequences, roughly half of them singletons. Sequencing was carried out using blood. The receptors derive from an older woman in good health. The CDR3 runs from the conserved cysteine through the conserved F or W. D genes are given only for firm matches. The listing skips clone size in some rows; elsewhere it reads once, few, many or a size class.

v_call	j_call	d_call	clone_size	cdr3_aa	cdr3_nt
TRBV5-1	TRBJ2-1	TRBD2	NA	CASTSGSGYNEQFF	TGCGCCAGCACGAGCGGGAGTGGCTACAATGAGCAGTTCTTC
TRBV27	TRBJ2-1	NA	NA	CASSLTSGTGNEQFF	TGTGCCAGCAGTTTGACCTCCGGGACTGGCAATGAGCAGTTCTTC
TRBV10-3	TRBJ2-3	TRBD2	few	CAISLLAGTEDTQYF	TGTGCCATCAGTTTACTAGCGGGGACAGAAGATACGCAGTATTTT
TRBV20-1	TRBJ2-7	TRBD2	NA	CSAPTPGTKTYEQYF	TGCAGTGCCCCAACCCCTGGGACTAAGACCTACGAGCAGTACTTC
TRBV28	TRBJ2-3	NA	few	CASGMRDTQYF	TGTGCCAGCGGAATGAGAGATACGCAGTATTTT
TRBV5-1	TRBJ2-7	NA	once	CASSPTGTLTYEQYF	TGCGCCAGCAGCCCGACCGGGACACTTACCTACGAGCAGTACTTC
TRBV7-9	TRBJ2-7	NA	NA	CASSPIAGEHYEQYF	TGTGCCAGCAGCCCCATTGCCGGAGAGCACTACGAGCAGTACTTC
TRBV9	TRBJ2-5	TRBD2	NA	CASSVVSGNKDEQYF	TGTGCCAGCAGCGTTGTTAGCGGGAATAAGGATGAGCAGTACTTC
TRBV5-1	TRBJ2-5	NA	NA	CASSLRRGSETQYF	TGCGCCAGCAGCTTGCGGAGGGGTTCCGAGACCCAGTACTTC
TRBV7-2	TRBJ2-7	TRBD1	NA	CASSLLRQGNNEQYF	TGTGCCAGCAGCTTACTGCGACAGGGGAATAACGAGCAGTACTTC
TRBV20-1	TRBJ1-2	NA	NA	CSAALGNGCTF	TGCAGTGCTGCTCTTGGGAATGGCTGCACCTTC
TRBV7-2	TRBJ2-3	NA	NA	CASSLVHPSTDTQYF	TGTGCCAGCAGCTTAGTCCATCCTAGCACAGATACGCAGTATTTT
TRBV5-1	TRBJ2-1	TRBD2	many	CASSFGTSGNNEQFF	TGTGCCAGCAGTTTCGGGACTAGCGGAAACAATGAGCAGTTCTTC
TRBV7-3	TRBJ2-7	NA	NA	CASSSVGGYEQYF	TGTGCCAGCAGCTCAGTAGGGGGATACGAGCAGTACTTC
TRBV28	TRBJ2-7	TRBD2	NA	CASSSGLAGKRFSYEQYF	TGTGCCAGCAGCTCGGGACTAGCGGGAAAGCGGTTCTCCTACGAGCAGTACTTC
TRBV13	TRBJ2-7	TRBD1	NA	CASAGGQGNYEQYF	TGTGCCAGCGCAGGTGGACAGGGGAATTACGAGCAGTACTTC
TRBV6-2/TRBV6-3	TRBJ2-5	NA	NA	CASTLTGVGETQYF	TGTGCCAGCACCCTTACGGGTGTAGGAGAGACCCAGTACTTC
TRBV5-1	TRBJ2-1	TRBD2	few	CASSLDGSGMGSSYNEQFF	TGCGCCAGCAGCTTGGATGGTAGCGGGATGGGTAGCTCCTACAATGAGCAGTTCTTC